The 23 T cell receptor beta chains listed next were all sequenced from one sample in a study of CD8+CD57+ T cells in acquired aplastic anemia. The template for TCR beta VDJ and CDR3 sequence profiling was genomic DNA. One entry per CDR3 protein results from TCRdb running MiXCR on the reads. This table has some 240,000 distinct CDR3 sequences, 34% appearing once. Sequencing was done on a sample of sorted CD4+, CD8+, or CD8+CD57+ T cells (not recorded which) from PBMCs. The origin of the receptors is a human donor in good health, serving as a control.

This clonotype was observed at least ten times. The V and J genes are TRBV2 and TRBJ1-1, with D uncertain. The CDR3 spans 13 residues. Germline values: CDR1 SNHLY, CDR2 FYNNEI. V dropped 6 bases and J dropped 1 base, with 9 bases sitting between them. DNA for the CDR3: TGTGCCAGCAGGAGCAGGTCGAACACTGAAGCTTTCTTT. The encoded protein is CASRSRSNTEAFF. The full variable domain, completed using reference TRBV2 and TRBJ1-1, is EPEVTQTPSHQVTQMGQEVILRCVPISNHLYFYWYRQILGQKVEFLVSFYNNEISEKSEIFDDQFSVERPDGSNFTLKIRSTKLEDSAMYFCASRSRSNTEAFFGQGTRLTVV.

CDR3 nucleotide sequence: TGCAGCGGCAAAAGGGGGTCCTACGAGCAGTACTTC. Translating it yields CSGKRGSYEQYF. V is TRBV29-1 and J is TRBJ2-7; D might be TRBD1 (6 bases). This CDR3 is 12 amino acids long. The V gene lost 7 bases and the J gene lost 1 base, with 11 bases spanning the gap. Germline values: CDR1 SQVTM, CDR2 ANQGSEA.

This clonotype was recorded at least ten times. The CDR3, as DNA: TGTGCCAGCAGACGAGGGTCTTTAGGGGGTAGGGGCACTGAAGCTTTCTTT. The encoded protein is CASRRGSLGGRGTEAFF. The chain is built from TRBV7-9 and TRBJ1-1; tentative D call: TRBD1 (6 bases). CDR1 is SEHNR, CDR2 FQNEAQ, per germline (reference sequence). The CDR3 contains 17 residues. The V end lost 6 bases, the J end lost 4 bases, and 24 bases lay between the germline ends.

DNA for the CDR3: TGCAGCGTTGAGAGGACAGGGGGCGGGGAGCTGTTTTTT. It translates to CSVERTGGGELFF. V usage is TRBV29-1 and J usage is TRBJ2-2, with TRBD1 identical over 10 bases. Germline loops: CDR1 SQVTM, CDR2 ANQGSEA. The CDR3 runs to 13 residues. Trimming took 3 bases from V and 7 from J; bases not matched to a gene: 2.

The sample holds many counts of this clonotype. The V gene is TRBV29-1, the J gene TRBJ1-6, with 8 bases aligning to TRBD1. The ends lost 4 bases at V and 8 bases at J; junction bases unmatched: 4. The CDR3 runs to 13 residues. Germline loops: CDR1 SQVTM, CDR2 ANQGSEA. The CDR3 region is CSVGTGRHSPLHF. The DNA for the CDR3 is TGCAGCGTTGGGACAGGGAGGCATTCACCCCTCCACTTT.

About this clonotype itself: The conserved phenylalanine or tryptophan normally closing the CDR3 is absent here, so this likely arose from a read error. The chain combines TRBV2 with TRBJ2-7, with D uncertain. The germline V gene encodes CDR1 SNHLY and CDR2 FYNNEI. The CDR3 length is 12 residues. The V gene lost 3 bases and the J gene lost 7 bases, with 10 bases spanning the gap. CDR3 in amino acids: CASSDNRREQYL. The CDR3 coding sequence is TGTGCCAGCAGTGATAACCGGAGAGAGCAGTACCTC.

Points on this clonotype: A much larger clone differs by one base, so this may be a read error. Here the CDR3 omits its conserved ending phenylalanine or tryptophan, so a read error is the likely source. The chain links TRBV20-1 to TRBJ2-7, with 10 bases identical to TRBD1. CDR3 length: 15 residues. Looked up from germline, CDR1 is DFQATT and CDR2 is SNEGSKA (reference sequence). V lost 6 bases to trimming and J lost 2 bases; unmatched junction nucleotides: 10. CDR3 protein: CSASGTGARAYEQYL. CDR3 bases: TGCAGTGCCTCCGGGACAGGGGCCCGGGCCTACGAGCAGTACCTC.

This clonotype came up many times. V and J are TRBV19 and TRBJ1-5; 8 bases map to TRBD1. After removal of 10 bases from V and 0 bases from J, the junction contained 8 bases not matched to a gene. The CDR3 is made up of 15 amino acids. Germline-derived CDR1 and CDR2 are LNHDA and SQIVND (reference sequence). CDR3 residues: CATQDRVVSNQPQHF. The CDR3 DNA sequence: TGTGCCACTCAGGACAGGGTGGTTAGCAATCAGCCCCAGCATTTT.

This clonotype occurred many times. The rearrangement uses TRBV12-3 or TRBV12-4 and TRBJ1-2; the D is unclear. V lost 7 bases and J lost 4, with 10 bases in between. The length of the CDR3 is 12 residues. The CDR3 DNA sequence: TGTGCCAGCACCCGGGCCTCCTATGGCTACACCTTC. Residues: CASTRASYGYTF.

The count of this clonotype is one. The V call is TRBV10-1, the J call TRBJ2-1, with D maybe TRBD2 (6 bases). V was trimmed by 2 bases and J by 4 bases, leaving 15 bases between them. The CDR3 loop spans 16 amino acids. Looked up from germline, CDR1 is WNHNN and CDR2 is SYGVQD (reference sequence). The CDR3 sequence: CASSERGGEGYNEQFF. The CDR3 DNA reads TGCGCCAGCAGTGAGCGAGGAGGGGAAGGATACAATGAGCAGTTCTTC.

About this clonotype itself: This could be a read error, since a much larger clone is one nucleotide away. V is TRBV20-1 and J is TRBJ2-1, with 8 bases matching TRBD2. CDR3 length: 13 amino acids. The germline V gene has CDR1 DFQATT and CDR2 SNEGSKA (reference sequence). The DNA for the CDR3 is TGCACTGCTAGACTAGCGACCTACAATGAGCAGTTCTTC. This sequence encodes CTARLATYNEQFF.

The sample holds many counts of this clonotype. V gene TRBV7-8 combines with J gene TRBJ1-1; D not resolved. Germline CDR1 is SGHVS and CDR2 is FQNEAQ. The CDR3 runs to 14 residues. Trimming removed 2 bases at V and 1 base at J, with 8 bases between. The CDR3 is CASSLSGQNTEAFF. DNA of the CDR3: TGTGCCAGCAGCTTAAGCGGCCAGAACACTGAAGCTTTCTTT. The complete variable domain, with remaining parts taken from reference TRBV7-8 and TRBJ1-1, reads GAGVSQSPRYKVAKRGQDVALRCDPISGHVSLFWYQQALGQGPEFLTYFQNEAQLDKSGLPSDRFFAERPEGSVSTLKIQRTQQEDSAVYLCASSLSGQNTEAFFGQGTRLTVV.

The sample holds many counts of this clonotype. For the CDR3, the DNA is TGTGCCAGCAGCTTATGGCCGGTTACTAGCGGGAACAACAATGAGCAGTTCTTC. Translated, it gives CASSLWPVTSGNNNEQFF. The chain recombines TRBV7-6 with TRBJ2-1, with 10 bases matching TRBD2. V lost 2 bases and J lost 5; bases outside the gene matches: 12. The CDR3 extends over 18 amino acids. Germline CDR1 is SGHVS and CDR2 is FNYEAQ.

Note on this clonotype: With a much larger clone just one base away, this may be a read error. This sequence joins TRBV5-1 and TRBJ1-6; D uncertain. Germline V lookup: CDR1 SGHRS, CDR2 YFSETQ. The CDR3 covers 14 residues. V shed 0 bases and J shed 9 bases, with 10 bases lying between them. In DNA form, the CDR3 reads TGCGCCAGCAGCTTGGCGGTCTGGGGTTCACCCCTCCACTTT. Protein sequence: CASSLAVWGSPLHF.

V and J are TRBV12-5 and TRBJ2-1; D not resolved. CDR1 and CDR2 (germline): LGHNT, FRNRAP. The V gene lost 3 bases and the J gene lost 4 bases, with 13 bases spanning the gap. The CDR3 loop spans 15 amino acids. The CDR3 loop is CASGLGVGIYNEQFF. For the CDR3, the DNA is TGTGCTAGTGGTTTAGGAGTGGGGATATACAATGAGCAGTTCTTC.

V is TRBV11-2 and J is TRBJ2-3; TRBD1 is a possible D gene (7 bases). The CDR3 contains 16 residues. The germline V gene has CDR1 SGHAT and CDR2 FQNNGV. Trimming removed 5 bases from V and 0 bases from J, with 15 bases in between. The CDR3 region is CASSSMGGQSTDTQYF. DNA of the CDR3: TGTGCCAGCAGCAGTATGGGGGGACAGAGCACAGATACGCAGTATTTT.

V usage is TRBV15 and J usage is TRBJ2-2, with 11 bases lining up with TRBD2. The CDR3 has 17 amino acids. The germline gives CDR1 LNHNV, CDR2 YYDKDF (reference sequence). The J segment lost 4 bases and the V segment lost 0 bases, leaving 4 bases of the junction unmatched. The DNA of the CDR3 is TGTGCCACCAGCAGAGATCGCGGGACTAGCGGCACCGGGGAGCTGTTTTTT. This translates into CATSRDRGTSGTGELFF.

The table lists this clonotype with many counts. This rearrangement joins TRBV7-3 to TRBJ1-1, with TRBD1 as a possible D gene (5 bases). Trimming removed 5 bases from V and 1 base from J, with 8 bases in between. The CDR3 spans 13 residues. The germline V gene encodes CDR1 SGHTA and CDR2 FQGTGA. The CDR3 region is CASSLTENTEAFF. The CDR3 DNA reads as TGTGCCAGCAGCCTGACAGAGAACACTGAAGCTTTCTTT.

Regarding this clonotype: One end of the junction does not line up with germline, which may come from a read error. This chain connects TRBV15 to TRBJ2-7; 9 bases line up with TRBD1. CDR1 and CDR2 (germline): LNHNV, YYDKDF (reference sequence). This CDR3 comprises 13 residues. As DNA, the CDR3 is TGTGCCGCCAGGGGGACAGGGAACTACGAGCAGTACTTC. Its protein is CAARGTGNYEQYF.

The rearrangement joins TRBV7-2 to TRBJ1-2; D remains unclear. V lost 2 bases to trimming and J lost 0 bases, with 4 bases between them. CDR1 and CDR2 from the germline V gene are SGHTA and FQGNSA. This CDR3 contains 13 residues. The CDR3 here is CASSLRSNYGYTF. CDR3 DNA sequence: TGTGCCAGCAGCTTACGGTCTAACTATGGCTACACCTTC.

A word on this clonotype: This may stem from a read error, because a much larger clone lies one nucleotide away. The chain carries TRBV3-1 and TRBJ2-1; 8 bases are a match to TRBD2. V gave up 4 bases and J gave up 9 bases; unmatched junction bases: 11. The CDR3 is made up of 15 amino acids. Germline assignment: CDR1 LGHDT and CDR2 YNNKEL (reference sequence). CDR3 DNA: TGTGCCAGCAGCCCAAGAGCGGGGGCTGGGGGTGAGCAGTTCTTC. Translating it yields CASSPRAGAGGEQFF.

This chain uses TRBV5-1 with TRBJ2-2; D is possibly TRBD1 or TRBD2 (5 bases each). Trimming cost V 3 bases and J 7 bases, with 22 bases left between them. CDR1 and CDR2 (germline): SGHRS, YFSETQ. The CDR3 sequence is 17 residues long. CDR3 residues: CASSSPGTPEWGGELFF. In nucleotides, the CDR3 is TGCGCCAGCAGCTCCCCCGGGACCCCGGAGTGGGGCGGGGAGCTGTTTTTT.

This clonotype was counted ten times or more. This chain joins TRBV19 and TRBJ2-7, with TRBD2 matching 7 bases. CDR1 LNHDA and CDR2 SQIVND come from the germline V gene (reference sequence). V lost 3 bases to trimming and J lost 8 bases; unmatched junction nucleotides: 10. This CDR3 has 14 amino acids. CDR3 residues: CASSIKRGQEKQYF. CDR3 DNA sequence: TGTGCCAGTAGTATCAAGCGGGGCCAGGAAAAGCAGTACTTC.